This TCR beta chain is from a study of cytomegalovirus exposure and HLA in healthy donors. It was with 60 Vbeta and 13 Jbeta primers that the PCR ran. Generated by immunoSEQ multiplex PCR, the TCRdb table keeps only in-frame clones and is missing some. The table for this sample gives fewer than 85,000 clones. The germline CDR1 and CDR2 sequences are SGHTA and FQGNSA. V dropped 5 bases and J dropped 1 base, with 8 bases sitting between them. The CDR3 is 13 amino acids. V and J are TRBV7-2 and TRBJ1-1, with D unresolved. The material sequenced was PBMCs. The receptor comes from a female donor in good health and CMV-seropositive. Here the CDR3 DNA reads TGTGCCAGCAGCGTATGGGCGAACACTGAAGCTTTCTTT. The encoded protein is CASSVWANTEAFF.